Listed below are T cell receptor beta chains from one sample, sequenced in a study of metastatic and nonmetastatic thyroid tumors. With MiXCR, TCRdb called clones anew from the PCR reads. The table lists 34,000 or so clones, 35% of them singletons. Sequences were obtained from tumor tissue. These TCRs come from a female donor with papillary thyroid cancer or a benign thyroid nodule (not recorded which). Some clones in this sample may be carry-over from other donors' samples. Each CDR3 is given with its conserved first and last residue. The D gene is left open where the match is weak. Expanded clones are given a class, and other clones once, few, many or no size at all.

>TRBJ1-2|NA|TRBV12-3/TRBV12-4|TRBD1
TGTGCCAGCACCCGGACAGGGAAGGATGGTGGCTACACCTTC
CASTRTGKDGGYTF
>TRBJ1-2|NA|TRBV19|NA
TGTGCCAGTAGTAGGGGGGGAACGGGCTATGGCTACACCTTC
CASSRGGTGYGYTF
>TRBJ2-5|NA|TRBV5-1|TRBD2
TGCGCCAGCAGCTTGCTGGGCGGGGGCCAAGAGACCCAGTACTTC
CASSLLGGGQETQYF
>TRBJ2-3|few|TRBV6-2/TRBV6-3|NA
TGTGCCAGCACCGCCACTAGGGGAGGACAGAATACGCAGTATTTT
CASTATRGGQNTQYF
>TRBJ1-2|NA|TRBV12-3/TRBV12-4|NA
TGTGCCAGCAGTTTAGGTTCCGGGCCGAACTATGGCTACACCTTC
CASSLGSGPNYGYTF
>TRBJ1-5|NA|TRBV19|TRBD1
TGTGCCAGTAAGGGACAGGGGAGAAGGCCCCAGCATTTT
CASKGQGRRPQHF
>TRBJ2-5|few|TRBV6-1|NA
TGTGCCAGCACTGCAGGGGAGAGGGAGGGGAGCGAGACCCAGTACTTC
CASTAGEREGSETQYF
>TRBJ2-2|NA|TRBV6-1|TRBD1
TGTGCCAGCAGTGAACGGACAGGGGACACCGGGGAGCTGTTTTTT
CASSERTGDTGELFF
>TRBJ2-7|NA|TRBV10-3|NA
TGTGCCATCAGTGAGTGGGGGGGCCCCTACGAGCAGTACTTC
CAISEWGGPYEQYF
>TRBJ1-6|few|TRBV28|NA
TGTGCCAGCAGTTCTTCCTCAGGGGATTCACCCCTCCACTTT
CASSSSSGDSPLHF
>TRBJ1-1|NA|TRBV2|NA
TGTGCCAGCACTTTTGGTGGGGTTAACACTGAAGCTTTCTTT
CASTFGGVNTEAFF
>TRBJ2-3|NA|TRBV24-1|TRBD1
TGTGCCACCAGTGATCCCGGGACAGTGGCAGATACGCAGTATTTT
CATSDPGTVADTQYF
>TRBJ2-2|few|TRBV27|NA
TGTGCCAGCAGGCCTCCCCGGGGGGCCACCGGGGAGCTGTTTTTT
CASRPPRGATGELFF
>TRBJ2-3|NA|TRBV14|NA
TGTGCCAGCAGCCCCCCCCCGGCAGATACGCAGTATTTT
CASSPPPADTQYF
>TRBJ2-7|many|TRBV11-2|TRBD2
TGTGCCAGCAGCGGGGGACTAGCAGCCGAGCAGTACTTC
CASSGGLAAEQYF
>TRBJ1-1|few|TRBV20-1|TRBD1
TGCAGTGCTAGAGAAGGCTGGGACAGGAACACTGAAGCTTTCTTT
CSAREGWDRNTEAFF
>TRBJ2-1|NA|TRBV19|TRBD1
TGTGCCAGTAAAAGGGACAGGGGAGGCAGCTACAATGAGCAGTTCTTC
CASKRDRGGSYNEQFF
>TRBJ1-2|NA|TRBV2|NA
TGTGCCAGCAGGGACCCGGGGCGGTATGGCTACACCTTC
CASRDPGRYGYTF
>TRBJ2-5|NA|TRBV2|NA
TGTGCCAGCAGTGACTGGGCCCAAGAGACCCAGTACTTC
CASSDWAQETQYF
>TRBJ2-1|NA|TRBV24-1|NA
TGTGCCACCAGTGAGTTGGACGGCTACAATGAGCAGTTCTTC
CATSELDGYNEQFF
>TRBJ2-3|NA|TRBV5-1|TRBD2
TGCGCCAGCTCGCGGGAGCAGCAGAGCCTCACAGATACGCAGTATTTT
CASSREQQSLTDTQYF
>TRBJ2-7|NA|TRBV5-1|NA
TGCGCCAGCAGCTTGGGTGGGAGTAGCGCCTACGAGCAGTACTTC
CASSLGGSSAYEQYF